The 31 T cell receptor beta chains given below trace back to one sample, sequenced in a study of human T cells and chemical hapten exposure. Each CDR3 protein gets one entry after TCRdb re-called the RACE reads with MiXCR. This sample has 70,000 to 100,000 distinct CDR3 sequences, with roughly 7.6% found just once. Time point here: patch test 1, 2 weeks after DPC sensitization. Treatment denoted: therapeutic diphenylcyclopropenone sensitization with weekly scalp DPC. The input for sequencing was whole blood, taken in connection with sensitization to the hapten diphenylcyclopropenone (DPC). These receptors came from a woman in her thirties with alopecia areata. Some clones in this sample may be carry-over from other donors' samples.

This clonotype was seen ten or more times. The CDR3 sequence is CASSQVNNEKLFF. CDR3 bases: TGTGCCAGCAGCCAAGTTAATAATGAAAAACTGTTTTTT. The rearrangement links TRBV14 to TRBJ1-4; no clear D. The V gene's germline CDR1 is SGHDN and CDR2 FVKESK. Trimming left V 1 base short and J 4 bases short, with 4 bases between. The CDR3 runs to 13 residues. Looking up the rest from reference TRBV14 and TRBJ1-4 gives the full variable domain: EAGVTQFPSHSVIEKGQTVTLRCDPISGHDNLYWYRRVMGKEIKFLLHFVKESKQDESGMPNNRFLAERTGGTYSTLKVQPAELEDSGVYFCASSQVNNEKLFFGSGTQLSVL.

This clonotype was picked up a small number of times. The CDR3 DNA follows: TGTGCCAGCAGCTTAGCCCCAGGGAACTCTGGAAACACCATATATTTT. It codes for CASSLAPGNSGNTIYF. The V call is TRBV7-2, the J call TRBJ1-3, with a possible D match to TRBD1 (5 bases). The CDR3 is 16 residues long. V dropped 0 bases and J dropped 0 bases, with 9 bases sitting between them. Germline CDR1 and CDR2: SGHTA and FQGNSA.

This clonotype was picked up a small number of times. This chain connects TRBV10-3 to TRBJ2-3; D unresolved. Germline CDR1 and CDR2: ENHRY and SYGVKD. CDR3 size: 19 residues. The germline V and J ends were trimmed by 0 bases and 0 bases, with 19 bases remaining between them. DNA of the CDR3: TGTGCCATCAGTGAGTCGATAGCCGGAGTAACGCCTAGCACAGATACGCAGTATTTT. It translates to CAISESIAGVTPSTDTQYF.

This clonotype has more than one count but fewer than ten. The V gene is TRBV13, the J gene TRBJ1-4; 9 bases fit TRBD1. The V segment lost 4 bases and the J segment 8 bases; nucleotides outside the gene matches: 8. Germline CDR1 reads PRHDT; CDR2 reads FYEKMQ (reference sequence). This CDR3 has 15 amino acids. This chain's CDR3 is CASSSLDRGREKLFF. In nucleotides, the CDR3 is TGTGCCAGCAGCTCCTTGGACAGGGGACGGGAAAAACTGTTTTTT. The full variable domain, in which reference TRBV13 and TRBJ1-4 provide the parts outside the CDR3, is AAGVIQSPRHLIKEKRETATLKCYPIPRHDTVYWYQQGPGQDPQFLISFYEKMQSDKGSIPDRFSAQQFSDYHSELNMSSLELGDSALYFCASSSLDRGREKLFFGSGTQLSVL.

This clonotype was recorded many times. This chain uses TRBV6-6 with TRBJ1-1; unclear D gene. Germline V lookup: CDR1 MNHNY, CDR2 SVGAGI (reference sequence). V was cut by 5 bases and J by 0 bases, with 13 bases left in between. The CDR3 runs 15 residues. The CDR3 is CASSDHRFMNTEAFF. The CDR3, as DNA: TGTGCCAGCAGTGACCACAGATTTATGAACACTGAAGCTTTCTTT.

V usage is TRBV29-1 and J usage is TRBJ2-5; tentatively, D is TRBD1 or TRBD2 (5 bases each). The V gene lost 8 bases and the J gene lost 3 bases, with 7 bases spanning the gap. Germline CDR1 reads SQVTM; CDR2 reads ANQGSEA. The CDR3 consists of 10 residues. Written as DNA, the CDR3 is TGCAGCTTGGGGGAAGAGACCCAGTACTTC. Its protein product is CSLGEETQYF.

The chain employs TRBV20-1 and TRBJ1-1; D ambiguous. CDR1 and CDR2 (germline): DFQATT, SNEGSKA (reference sequence). Trimming stripped 3 bases from V and 5 bases from J, with 13 bases between. The CDR3 is 13 residues long. CDR3 DNA: TGCAGTGCTAGTGTGAATCGAGGGACTGAAGCTTTCTTT. It encodes CSASVNRGTEAFF.

This clonotype appeared a few times. This rearrangement joins TRBV2 to TRBJ2-5; no reliable D call. The V gene lost 4 bases and the J gene lost 5 bases, with 11 bases spanning the gap. The CDR3 length is 13 residues. Germline V gene data show CDR1 as SNHLY and CDR2 as FYNNEI. This chain's CDR3 is CASSGSGFETQYF. In nucleotides, the CDR3 is TGTGCCAGCAGTGGTTCGGGTTTCGAGACCCAGTACTTC.

This clonotype was seen at least ten times. The rearrangement uses TRBV20-1 and TRBJ2-2, with D possibly matching TRBD2 (6 bases). This CDR3 is 14 amino acids long. CDR1 is DFQATT, CDR2 SNEGSKA, per germline (reference sequence). V was pared by 0 bases and J by 5 bases, with 10 bases between. CDR3 DNA sequence: TGCAGTGCTAGAGAGGGCGGGGCAACCGGGGAGCTGTTTTTT. Its translation: CSAREGGATGELFF.

The rearrangement uses TRBV20-1 and TRBJ1-1; D unresolved. The V end was cut by 2 bases, the J end by 1 base, with 11 bases between. There are 14 residues in the CDR3. Germline CDR1 DFQATT, CDR2 SNEGSKA (reference sequence). The DNA of the CDR3 is TGCAGTGCTAGATCGGGAGGGTCGAACACTGAAGCTTTCTTT. Protein sequence: CSARSGGSNTEAFF.

The chain uses TRBV10-3 and TRBJ2-3, with D tentatively TRBD2 (8 bases). Germline CDR1 and CDR2: ENHRY and SYGVKD. V was cut by 4 bases and J by 5 bases, with 16 bases left in between. This CDR3 spans 15 amino acids. The CDR3, as DNA: TGTGCCATCAGTGGGGACAGCGGGGGACTAGATACGCAGTATTTT. It translates to CAISGDSGGLDTQYF.

This chain links TRBV29-1 with TRBJ1-2; TRBD1 matches at 9 bases. Germline V lookup: CDR1 SQVTM, CDR2 ANQGSEA. J lost 6 bases, V lost 4 bases, and 3 bases had no gene match. There are 12 residues in the CDR3. The CDR3 DNA is TGCAGCGTTGCGGACAGGGGCCATGGCTACACCTTC. Translated: CSVADRGHGYTF.

This clonotype appeared a few times. V is TRBV9 and J is TRBJ2-7; 7 bases map to TRBD2. There are 15 residues in the CDR3. The germline gives CDR1 SGDLS, CDR2 YYNGEE. J was trimmed by 5 bases and V by 0 bases; bases with no gene match: 8. This chain's CDR3 is CASSVDSRGIDEQYF. CDR3 sequence (DNA): TGTGCCAGCAGCGTAGATTCGCGGGGGATCGACGAGCAGTACTTC.

The table lists this clonotype with many counts. This rearrangement joins TRBV24-1 to TRBJ2-1; D is uncertain. V was pared by 8 bases and J by 7 bases, with 5 bases between. The CDR3 is 10 residues long. Germline CDR1 and CDR2: KGHDR and SFDVKD. The DNA of the CDR3 is TGTGCCACCAATAAAAATGAGCAGTTCTTC. Translation: CATNKNEQFF.

The chain combines TRBV5-1 with TRBJ1-5; TRBD1 agrees at 7 bases. Germline V lookup: CDR1 SGHRS, CDR2 YFSETQ. The CDR3 totals 13 residues. V lost 2 bases to trimming and J lost 7 bases; unmatched junction nucleotides: 3. The CDR3 DNA sequence: TGCGCCAGCAGCTTAGGGGACAGACAGCCCCAGCATTTT. It is translated as CASSLGDRQPQHF.

In this sample, this clonotype turned up many times. The rearrangement joins TRBV24-1 to TRBJ2-1; possibly TRBD1 or TRBD2 for D (5 bases each). This CDR3 has 15 amino acids. Germline V gene sequence: CDR1 KGHDR, CDR2 SFDVKD. V dropped 3 bases and J dropped 6 bases, with 14 bases sitting between them. The CDR3 DNA reads TGTGCCACCAGTGATCCGCTAGCTAGGGGCAATGAGCAGTTCTTC. It is translated as CATSDPLARGNEQFF.

The sample holds many counts of this clonotype. This rearrangement joins TRBV14 to TRBJ1-2; 10 nucleotides line up with TRBD1. The CDR3 has 13 amino acids. The trim removed 4 bases at V and 7 bases at J, leaving 3 bases unmatched. In germline, CDR1 is SGHDN, CDR2 FVKESK. This CDR3 is CASSPRTGGGYTF. The CDR3 coding sequence is TGTGCCAGCAGCCCCCGGACAGGGGGTGGCTACACCTTC.

Ten or more counts support this clonotype. V gene TRBV29-1 combines with J gene TRBJ2-7; D is possibly TRBD2 (7 bases). Germline CDR1 and CDR2: SQVTM and ANQGSEA. The CDR3 is 14 residues long. V lost 2 bases and J lost 1, with 12 bases in between. The CDR3 loop reads CSVEKGGGSYEQYF. The CDR3 nucleotides read TGCAGCGTTGAAAAGGGGGGAGGGTCCTACGAGCAGTACTTC.

In its sample, this clonotype was seen many times. The V and J genes are TRBV20-1 and TRBJ1-1; possible D gene TRBD1, 5 bases. The CDR3 length is 14 residues. Germline CDR1 and CDR2: DFQATT and SNEGSKA (reference sequence). Trimming took 0 bases from V and 4 from J, leaving 12 bases between them. DNA for the CDR3: TGCAGTGCTAGAGATTTTCTGGGGGGCACTGAAGCTTTCTTT. Residues: CSARDFLGGTEAFF.

This clonotype was counted between two and nine times. The rearrangement links TRBV12-3 or TRBV12-4 to TRBJ2-5; D might be TRBD2 (7 bases). The CDR3 loop spans 18 amino acids. V lost 6 bases and J 1 base, leaving 24 bases between the germline ends. Here the CDR3 DNA reads TGTGCCAGCAGACCCTCCCGCGGGGGCATCGGGATCCAAGAGACCCAGTACTTC. This translates into CASRPSRGGIGIQETQYF.

This clonotype was picked up many times. J is TRBJ2-7 and V is TRBV18; no clear D. V lost 2 bases and J lost 0, with 14 bases in between. There are 16 residues in the CDR3. Germline V gene data show CDR1 as KGHSH and CDR2 as LQKENI. CDR3 sequence (DNA): TGTGCCAGCTCACCATCCACGCCTGGGTCCTCCTACGAGCAGTACTTC. As protein: CASSPSTPGSSYEQYF.

This clonotype turned up a few times. The chain uses TRBV12-3 or TRBV12-4 and TRBJ2-1; D ambiguous. V lost 0 bases to trimming and J lost 6 bases, with 9 bases between them. The CDR3 sequence is 14 residues long. This chain's CDR3 is CASSLAWLVNEQFF. CDR3 bases: TGTGCCAGCAGTTTAGCGTGGTTGGTCAATGAGCAGTTCTTC.

CDR3 DNA: TGCAGTGCTAGTATTATTCCCCGGACTAGCGGGGGTGCAACAGATACGCAGTATTTT. Amino acids: CSASIIPRTSGGATDTQYF. The V and J genes are TRBV20-1 and TRBJ2-3; 13 nucleotides agree with TRBD2. CDR3 length: 19 amino acids. Trimming at V came to 3 bases and at J to 3 bases, leaving 15 bases not matched to a gene. CDR1 is DFQATT and CDR2 is SNEGSKA in the germline V gene (reference sequence).

V usage is TRBV30 and J usage is TRBJ1-5, with no clear D. The V end was cut by 0 bases, the J end by 0 bases, with 12 bases between. CDR1 and CDR2 (germline): GTSNPN, SVGIG (reference sequence). CDR3 size: 16 residues. CDR3 loop: CAWSVGGADSNQPQHF. The CDR3 DNA reads TGTGCCTGGAGTGTTGGTGGAGCTGATAGCAATCAGCCCCAGCATTTT.

This clonotype occurred many times. The CDR3 loop reads CASSPSQNSPLHF. Written as DNA, the CDR3 is TGTGCCAGCTCACCCAGCCAGAATTCACCCCTCCACTTT. This chain connects TRBV18 to TRBJ1-6; D gene unclear. CDR1 KGHSH and CDR2 LQKENI come from the germline V gene. There are 13 residues in the CDR3. V was cut by 3 bases and J by 7 bases, with 7 bases left in between.

There are many counts of this clonotype. The CDR3 nucleotides read TGCAGCGTTGGACACCCAAAGAACACTGAAGCTTTCTTT. It translates to CSVGHPKNTEAFF. This sequence joins TRBV29-1 and TRBJ1-1; D is undetermined. V dropped 4 bases and J dropped 1 base, with 10 bases sitting between them. Germline CDR1 reads SQVTM; CDR2 reads ANQGSEA. The CDR3 spans 13 residues.

This clonotype was seen many times. The rearrangement joins TRBV5-1 to TRBJ2-1; D might be TRBD1 or TRBD2, each matching 5 bases. Germline V CDR1 and CDR2: SGHRS, YFSETQ. With 0 bases removed from V and 6 bases from J, the gap between germline ends came to 7 bases. This CDR3 spans 13 amino acids. The CDR3 protein is CASSLVGGNEQFF. CDR3 nucleotides: TGCGCCAGCAGCTTGGTTGGGGGCAATGAGCAGTTCTTC.

This clonotype was seen ten or more times. The chain joins TRBV12-3 or TRBV12-4 to TRBJ2-5, with TRBD2 identical over 8 bases. After removal of 6 bases from V and 6 bases from J, the junction contained 18 bases not matched to a gene. The CDR3 has 17 residues. DNA for the CDR3: TGTGCCAGCAGCCCTATTGGGAGCGGGGGCCACCTGAAGACCCAGTACTTC. Amino acid sequence: CASSPIGSGGHLKTQYF.

This clonotype was detected ten times or more. The rearrangement uses TRBV5-5 and TRBJ1-6, with TRBD1 identical over 7 bases. Looked up from germline, CDR1 is SGHKS and CDR2 is YYEKEE (reference sequence). CDR3 size: 17 residues. The V segment lost 0 bases and the J segment 8 bases; nucleotides outside the gene matches: 11. The CDR3 DNA follows: TGTGCCAGCAGCTTGGGGCGGACAGGTGTCTTTGATTCACCCCTCCACTTT. This codes for CASSLGRTGVFDSPLHF.

In its sample, this clonotype was seen a few times. V and J are TRBV6-5 and TRBJ2-7; 7 bases align to TRBD2. Germline loops: CDR1 MNHEY, CDR2 SVGAGI. This CDR3 contains 12 residues. After removal of 1 base from V and 7 bases from J, the junction contained 1 base not matched to a gene. The CDR3 sequence is CASSYWGGEQYF. The CDR3 nucleotides read TGTGCCAGCAGTTACTGGGGAGGGGAGCAGTACTTC.

This clonotype occurred a few times. The chain joins TRBV20-1 to TRBJ1-5; TRBD1 aligns across 8 bases. This CDR3 is built from 13 residues. Germline V lookup: CDR1 DFQATT, CDR2 SNEGSKA (reference sequence). J gave up 4 bases and V 4 bases, and 3 bases lay outside the gene matches. The CDR3 sequence is CSANQGANQPQHF. The CDR3 DNA reads TGCAGTGCTAATCAGGGGGCGAATCAGCCCCAGCATTTT.